The present entry profiles one T cell receptor (beta chain) with its context. Antigen specificity is unknown. The sample is drawn from a study of yellow fever vaccine responses in identical twins. The CDR3 loop spans 13 amino acids. V dropped 2 bases and J dropped 8 bases, with 10 bases sitting between them. Germline V gene sequence: CDR1 MNHEY, CDR2 SVGAGI. TCRdb fed the RT-PCR reads into MiXCR, producing one record per CDR3 protein. The table has about a thousand distinct CDR3 sequences, roughly three quarters seen once. Whole-study results and caveats: Vaccine-induced T cell responses in twins were reportedly observed to appear partly convergent, partly personalized.

This receptor was taken from a female donor who received the yellow fever vaccine. Sequencing was performed on T cells from blood (PBMCs), unsorted or a sorted subset (not recorded which), taken before or after yellow fever vaccination (not recorded which). This chain connects TRBV6-5 to TRBJ2-1; TRBD2 is a possible D gene (5 bases). In nucleotides, the CDR3 is TGTGCCAGCAGTTACCGAGGGTGGCATGAGCAGTTCTTC. The encoded protein is CASSYRGWHEQFF.